This TCR beta chain emerged from a study of post-analysis software for immune sequencing data. At the level of the study: Clinical courses comprised relapsing-remitting, secondary progressive and progressive-relapsing multiple sclerosis. Study results and limitations: F measure clustering grouped samples strongly by preparation batch. Significantly lower normalized Chao1 diversity was seen in multiple sclerosis patients than in controls. Patients showed TRBV5-6, TRBV5-1 and TRBV20-1 among roughly 5 TRBV segments more frequent than in controls.

Of note for this clonotype: Its antigen remains unknown.

Germline CDR1 and CDR2: SGHDT and YYEEEE. Trimming shortened V by 4 bases and J by 1 base, and 14 bases separated the two germline ends. The CDR3 loop spans 15 amino acids. Each TCR beta cDNA library carried unique molecular identifiers. TCRdb re-called the PCR reads through MiXCR, storing one row per CDR3 protein. The data show 650,000 to 900,000 distinct CDR3 sequences, with around 42% seen just once and around 4.7% held by the top ten. Sequencing input: blood. The chain employs TRBV5-6 and TRBJ1-2; perhaps TRBD1 as D (6 bases). This TCR came from a girl aged 5-17 years with multiple sclerosis. The CDR3 sequence is CASSLQGTSNYGYTF. CDR3 sequence (DNA): TGTGCCAGCAGCCTTCAGGGGACGAGTAACTATGGCTACACCTTC.